Listed below are T cell receptor beta chains from one sample, sequenced in a study of blood T cell repertoires in COVID-19. TCRdb's table, derived via immunoSEQ multiplex PCR, lists solely in-frame clones and lacks some. The sample has about 280,000 clones; 75% to 90% are singletons. Sample: PBMCs or T cells enriched from blood (not recorded which). Receptor source: a woman between 45 and 65 years old who had recovered from COVID-19. The CDR3 runs from the conserved cysteine through the conserved F or W.

CASSPFQRGTGELFF,TRBV18
CASSLGRGTVQPQHF,TRBV7-2
CASNGNNEQFF,TRBV10-2
CASSYPGVGNEQYF,TRBV6-6
CASSINRGYEQYF,TRBV19
CASSAGLGVDEQYF,TRBV5-4
CASSESQGFDEQYF,TRBV25-1
CSAWTGIVRTEAFF,TRBV29-1
CASSYSSVLAGDTQYF,TRBV6-2/TRBV6-3
CASNPSLGDPSNQPQHF,TRBV2
CSTAIVDTQYF,TRBV20-1
CASRGQTELNGYTF,TRBV6-5
CASNGGWGDSNQPQHF,TRBV19
CASSPGIDEQYF,TRBV11-2
CASSQVAGANSPLHF,TRBV3-1/TRBV3-2
CASSQVGQYGYTF,TRBV4-3
CASSLSSGVNTGELFF,TRBV28
CASSINSGPDSPLHF,TRBV19
CASRTGGVYSNQPQHF,TRBV19
CASSLSSGTEAFF,TRBV12-3/TRBV12-4
CASSPHTGTVNYGYTF,TRBV7-9
CASRQGLSNEQFF,TRBV12-5
CAWSVQGFSSGANVLTF,TRBV30
CASRGQRDSYEQYF,TRBV19
CASSGFGGGGASEQFF,TRBV6-4